One and the same sample provided the 3 T cell receptor beta chains below, sequenced in a study of regulatory dendritic cells for organ transplantation (dated by TCRdb to about 2017). The library relied on the immunoSEQ multiplex PCR assay. TCRdb took over this immuneACCESS table, retaining in-frame rearrangements with V and J assigned. Such tables are incomplete; in checked studies, under half of the missing clones stem from an unresolved V gene, and the remainder is unexplained. Recorded for this sample are more than 9,500 clones; around two thirds of them occurred a single time. More than 0.95% of the sample goes to the ten largest clones. Sorted T cell subsets were CFSE-labeled and co-cultured for five to six days with allogeneic regulatory or mature dendritic cells at a 1:10 DC:T ratio. These receptors lack a known antigen. Material: naive CD8+ T cells from blood cultured with dendritic cells. This specimen's cell subset or site label, interpreted: CD45RA+ naive T cells. Source of these receptors: a human donor in good health.

The chain employs TRBV7-9 and TRBJ2-1; 10 bases fit TRBD2. The V gene's germline CDR1 is SEHNR and CDR2 FQNEAQ (reference sequence). This CDR3 has 16 amino acids. The J segment lost 4 bases and the V segment lost 5 bases, leaving 8 bases of the junction unmatched. The CDR3 sequence: CASSQRTSGLYNEQFF. As DNA, the CDR3 is TGTGCCAGCAGCCAGCGGACTAGCGGTCTTTACAATGAGCAGTTCTTC.

The chain recombines TRBV7-9 with TRBJ1-3; D remains ambiguous. This CDR3 is 13 amino acids long. Germline assignment: CDR1 SEHNR and CDR2 FQNEAQ (reference sequence). Trimming shortened V by 5 bases and J by 8 bases, and 13 bases separated the two germline ends. This chain's CDR3 is CASSLLVEDTIYF. The CDR3 bases are TGTGCCAGCAGCCTATTGGTAGAAGACACCATATATTTT.

V gene TRBV6-1 combines with J gene TRBJ2-7; the match to TRBD2 covers 10 bases. Germline V lookup: CDR1 MNHNS, CDR2 SASEGT. V shed 5 bases, J shed 6 bases, and the junction held 7 bases outside the gene matches. CDR3 length: 14 residues. The CDR3 protein is CASSSSGGVLEQYF. CDR3 DNA: TGTGCCAGCAGTTCTAGCGGGGGCGTACTCGAGCAGTACTTC.